Detailed here is one T cell receptor (beta chain). The target antigen is unknown. Method: immunoSEQ multiplex PCR; TCRdb's copy keeps in-frame clones and lacks some. Of about 2 million clones listed, over 85% are singletons. These data belong to a study of shared clonotypes between healthy human individuals. General observations from the study: Larger estimated richness was generally seen in naive subsets than in memory subsets. Investigators expected sequencing depth to affect clonotype sharing among donors.

This CDR3 contains 15 residues. V was pared by 3 bases and J by 8 bases, with 4 bases of the junction left unmatched. The V gene's germline CDR1 is LGHNA and CDR2 YSLEER. Sequencing used naive CD4+ T cells sorted from blood. The subset denotes: CD45RA+ positively selected. The chain uses TRBV4-3 and TRBJ2-3, with 14 bases lining up with TRBD2. This clonotype was obtained from a man between 18 and 35 years old in good health. The CDR3 region is CASSQEGLAGATQYF. CDR3 coding DNA: TGCGCCAGCAGCCAGGAGGGACTAGCGGGAGCTACGCAGTATTTT.